This T cell receptor beta chain was captured in a study of cytomegalovirus exposure and HLA in healthy donors. Study-level findings and limits: Common viral pathogens seemed, in a later analysis, to connect with several of the most significant clusters.

As regards this clone: Its antigen is unknown.

V gave up 5 bases and J gave up 0 bases, with 11 bases separating them. Germline V gives CDR1 MNHNY, CDR2 SVGAGI (reference sequence). The CDR3 sequence is 14 residues long. The PCR used 60 Vbeta and 13 Jbeta primers. Per the original methods: Roughly 11 million of the about 80 million unique TCR beta chains counted in a later analysis were shared. Profiled with immunoSEQ multiplex PCR; TCRdb holds only in-frame clones, not every one. V and J calls and clone size are as listed in that table; D and trimming were resolved from the DNA. This repertoire includes some 130,000 clones. This chain links TRBV6-6 with TRBJ2-7, with TRBD1 as a possible D gene (5 bases). This sequence originates from a woman in her forties in good health and CMV-seropositive. Specimen: PBMCs. The CDR3 loop is CASSKDILSYEQYF. In DNA, the CDR3 is TGTGCCAGCAGTAAGGACATTCTCTCCTACGAGCAGTACTTC.